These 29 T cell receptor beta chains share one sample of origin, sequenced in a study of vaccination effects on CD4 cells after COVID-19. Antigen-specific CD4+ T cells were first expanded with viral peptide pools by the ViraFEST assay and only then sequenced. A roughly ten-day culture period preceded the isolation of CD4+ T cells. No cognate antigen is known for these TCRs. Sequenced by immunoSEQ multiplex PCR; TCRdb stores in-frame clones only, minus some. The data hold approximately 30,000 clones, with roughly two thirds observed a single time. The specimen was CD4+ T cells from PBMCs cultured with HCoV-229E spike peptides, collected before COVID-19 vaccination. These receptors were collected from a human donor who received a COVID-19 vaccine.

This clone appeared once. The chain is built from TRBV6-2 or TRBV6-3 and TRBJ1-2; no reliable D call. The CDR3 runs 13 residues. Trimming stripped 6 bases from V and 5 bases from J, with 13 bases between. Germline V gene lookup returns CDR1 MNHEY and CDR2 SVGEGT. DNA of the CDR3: TGTGCCAGCAGCGATACAGCCTCATATGGCTACACCTTC. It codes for CASSDTASYGYTF.

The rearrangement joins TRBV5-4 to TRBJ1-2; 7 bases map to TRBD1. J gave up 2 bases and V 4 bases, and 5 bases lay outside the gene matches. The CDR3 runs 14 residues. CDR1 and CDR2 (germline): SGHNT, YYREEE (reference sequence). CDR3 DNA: TGTGCCAGCAGCCCACGACAGGGCAACTATGGCTACACCTTC. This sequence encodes CASSPRQGNYGYTF.

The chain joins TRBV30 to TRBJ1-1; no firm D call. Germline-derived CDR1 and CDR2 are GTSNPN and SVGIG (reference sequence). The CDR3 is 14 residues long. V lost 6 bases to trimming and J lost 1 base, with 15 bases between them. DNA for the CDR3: TGTGCCTGTACCCCGGGAAGATGGAACACTGAAGCTTTCTTT. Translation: CACTPGRWNTEAFF. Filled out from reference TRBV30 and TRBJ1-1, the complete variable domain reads SQTIHQWPATLVQPVGSPLSLECTVEGTSNPNLYWYRQAAGRGLQLLFYSVGIGQISSEVPQNLSASRPQDRQFILSSKKLLLSDSGFYLCACTPGRWNTEAFFGQGTRLTVV.

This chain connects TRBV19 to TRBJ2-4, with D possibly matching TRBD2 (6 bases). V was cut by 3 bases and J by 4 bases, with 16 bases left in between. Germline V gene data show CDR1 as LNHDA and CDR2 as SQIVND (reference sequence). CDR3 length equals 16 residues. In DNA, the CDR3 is TGTGCCAGTAGTATTGGTGGCGGGGCAATAAAAAACATTCAGTACTTC. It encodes CASSIGGGAIKNIQYF.

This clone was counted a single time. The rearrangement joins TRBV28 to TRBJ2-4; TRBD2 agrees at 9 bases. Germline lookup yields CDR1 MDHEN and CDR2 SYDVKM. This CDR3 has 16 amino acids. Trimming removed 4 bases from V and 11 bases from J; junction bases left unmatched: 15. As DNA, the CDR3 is TGTGCCAGCAGTTCACCTACTAGCGGGCCGGGGGGGCTTCAGTACTTC. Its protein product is CASSSPTSGPGGLQYF.

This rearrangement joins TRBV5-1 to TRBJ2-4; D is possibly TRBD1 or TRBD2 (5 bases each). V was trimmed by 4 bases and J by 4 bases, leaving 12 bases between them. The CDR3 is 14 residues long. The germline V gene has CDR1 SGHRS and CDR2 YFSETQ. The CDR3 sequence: CASSAGTVKNIQYF. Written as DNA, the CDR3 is TGCGCCAGCAGCGCCGGGACGGTAAAAAACATTCAGTACTTC.

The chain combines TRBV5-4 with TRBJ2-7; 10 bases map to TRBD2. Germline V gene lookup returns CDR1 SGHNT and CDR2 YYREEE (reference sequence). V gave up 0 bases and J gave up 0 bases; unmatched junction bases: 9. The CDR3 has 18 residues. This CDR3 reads CASSLGGGLAMSSYEQYF. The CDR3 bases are TGTGCCAGCAGCTTGGGGGGGGGACTAGCGATGAGCTCCTACGAGCAGTACTTC.

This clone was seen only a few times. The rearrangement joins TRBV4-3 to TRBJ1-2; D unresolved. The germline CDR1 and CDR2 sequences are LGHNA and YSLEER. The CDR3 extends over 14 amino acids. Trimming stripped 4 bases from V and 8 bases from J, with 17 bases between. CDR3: CASSLTRQEKGYTF. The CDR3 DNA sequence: TGCGCCAGCAGCCTGACGAGGCAGGAAAAAGGCTACACCTTC.

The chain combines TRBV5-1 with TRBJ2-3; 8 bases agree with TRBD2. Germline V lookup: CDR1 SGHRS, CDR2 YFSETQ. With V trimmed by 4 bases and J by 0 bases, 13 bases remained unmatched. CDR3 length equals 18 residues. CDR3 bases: TGCGCCAGCAGCGCGCGACCCATTAGCGGGGTGAGCACAGATACGCAGTATTTT. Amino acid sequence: CASSARPISGVSTDTQYF.

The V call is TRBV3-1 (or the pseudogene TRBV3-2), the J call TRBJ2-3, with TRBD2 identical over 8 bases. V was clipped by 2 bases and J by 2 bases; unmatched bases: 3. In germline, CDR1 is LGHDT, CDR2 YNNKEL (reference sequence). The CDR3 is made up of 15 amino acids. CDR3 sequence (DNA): TGTGCCAGCAGCCAAAGACTAGCGTCCACAGATACGCAGTATTTT. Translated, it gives CASSQRLASTDTQYF.

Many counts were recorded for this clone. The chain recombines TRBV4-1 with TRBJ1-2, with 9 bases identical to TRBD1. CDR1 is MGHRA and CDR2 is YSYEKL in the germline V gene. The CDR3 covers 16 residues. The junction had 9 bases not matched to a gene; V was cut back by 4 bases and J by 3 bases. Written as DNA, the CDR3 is TGCGCCAGCAGCCCGCATCGGGACAGGGTGGACTATGGCTACACCTTC. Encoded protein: CASSPHRDRVDYGYTF.

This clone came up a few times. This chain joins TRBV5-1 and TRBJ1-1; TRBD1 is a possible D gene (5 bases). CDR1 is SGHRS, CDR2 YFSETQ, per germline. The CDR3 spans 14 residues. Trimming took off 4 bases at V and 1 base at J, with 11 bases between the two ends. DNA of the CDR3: TGCGCCAGCAGCCCTGGGACGGGGAACACTGAAGCTTTCTTT. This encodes CASSPGTGNTEAFF.

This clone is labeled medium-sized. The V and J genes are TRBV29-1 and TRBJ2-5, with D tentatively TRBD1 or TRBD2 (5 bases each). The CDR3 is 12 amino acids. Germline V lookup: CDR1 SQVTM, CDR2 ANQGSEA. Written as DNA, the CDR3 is TGCAGAGCCGGGACGCCCCAAGAGACCCAGTACTTC. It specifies CRAGTPQETQYF.

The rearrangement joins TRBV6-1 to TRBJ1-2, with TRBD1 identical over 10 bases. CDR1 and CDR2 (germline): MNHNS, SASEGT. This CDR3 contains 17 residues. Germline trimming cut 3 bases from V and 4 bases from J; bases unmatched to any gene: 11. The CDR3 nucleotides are TGTGCCAGCAGTGATCCGGGACAGGGGCCTAGGGGCTATGGCTACACCTTC. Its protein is CASSDPGQGPRGYGYTF.

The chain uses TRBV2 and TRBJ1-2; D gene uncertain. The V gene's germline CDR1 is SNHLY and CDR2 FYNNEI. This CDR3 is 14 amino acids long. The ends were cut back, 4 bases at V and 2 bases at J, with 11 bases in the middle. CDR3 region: CASSGDGLNYGYTF. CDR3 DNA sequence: TGTGCCAGCAGTGGCGACGGATTAAACTATGGCTACACCTTC. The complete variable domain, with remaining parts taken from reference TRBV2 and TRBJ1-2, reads EPEVTQTPSHQVTQMGQEVILRCVPISNHLYFYWYRQILGQKVEFLVSFYNNEISEKSEIFDDQFSVERPDGSNFTLKIRSTKLEDSAMYFCASSGDGLNYGYTFGSGTRLTVV.

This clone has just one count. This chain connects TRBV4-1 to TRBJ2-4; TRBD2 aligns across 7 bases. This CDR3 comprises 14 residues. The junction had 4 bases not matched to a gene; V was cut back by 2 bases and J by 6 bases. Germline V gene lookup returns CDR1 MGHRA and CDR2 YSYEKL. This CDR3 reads CASSQTGLPNIQYF. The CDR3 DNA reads TGCGCCAGCAGCCAAACGGGACTACCAAACATTCAGTACTTC.

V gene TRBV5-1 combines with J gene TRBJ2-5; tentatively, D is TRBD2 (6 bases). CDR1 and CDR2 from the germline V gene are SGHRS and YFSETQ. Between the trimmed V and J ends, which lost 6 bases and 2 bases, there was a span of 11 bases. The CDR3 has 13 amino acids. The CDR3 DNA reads TGCGCCAGCACCTATAGCGGACAAGAGACCCAGTACTTC. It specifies CASTYSGQETQYF.

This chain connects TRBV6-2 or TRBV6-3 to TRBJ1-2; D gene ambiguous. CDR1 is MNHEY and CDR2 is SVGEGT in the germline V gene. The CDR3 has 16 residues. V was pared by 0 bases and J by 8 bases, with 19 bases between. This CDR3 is CASSYSKGNSGGGYTF. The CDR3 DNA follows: TGTGCCAGCAGTTACTCGAAAGGAAACAGCGGTGGGGGCTACACCTTC.

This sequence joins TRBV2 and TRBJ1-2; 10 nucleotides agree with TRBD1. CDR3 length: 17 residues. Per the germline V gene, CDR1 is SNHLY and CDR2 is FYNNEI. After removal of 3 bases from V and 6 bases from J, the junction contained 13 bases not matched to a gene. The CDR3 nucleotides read TGTGCCAGCAGTGAGGGAGTCCGGGACAGGGGCGAGGATGGCTACACCTTC. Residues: CASSEGVRDRGEDGYTF.

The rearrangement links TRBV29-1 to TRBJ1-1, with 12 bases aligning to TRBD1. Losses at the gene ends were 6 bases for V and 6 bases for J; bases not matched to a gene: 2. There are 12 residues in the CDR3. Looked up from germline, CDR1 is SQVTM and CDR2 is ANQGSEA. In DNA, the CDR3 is TGCAGCGTGGGACAGGGGGCCTCTGAAGCTTTCTTT. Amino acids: CSVGQGASEAFF. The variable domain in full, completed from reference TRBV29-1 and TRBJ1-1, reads SAVISQKPSRDICQRGTSLTIQCQVDSQVTMMFWYRQQPGQSLTLIATANQGSEATYESGFVIDKFPISRPNLTFSTLTVSNMSPEDSSIYLCSVGQGASEAFFGQGTRLTVV.

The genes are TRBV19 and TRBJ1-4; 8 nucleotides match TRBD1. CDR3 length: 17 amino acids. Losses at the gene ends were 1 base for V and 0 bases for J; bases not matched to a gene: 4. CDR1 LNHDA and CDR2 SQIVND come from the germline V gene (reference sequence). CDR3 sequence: CASSIVQGAATNEKLFF. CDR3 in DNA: TGTGCCAGTAGTATAGTGCAGGGGGCCGCAACTAATGAAAAACTGTTTTTT.

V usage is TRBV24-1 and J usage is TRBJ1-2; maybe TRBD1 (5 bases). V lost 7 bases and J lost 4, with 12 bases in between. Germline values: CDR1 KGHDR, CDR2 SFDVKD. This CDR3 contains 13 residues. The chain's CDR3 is CATSARGPYGYTF. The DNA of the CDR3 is TGTGCCACCAGCGCGCGGGGCCCCTATGGCTACACCTTC.

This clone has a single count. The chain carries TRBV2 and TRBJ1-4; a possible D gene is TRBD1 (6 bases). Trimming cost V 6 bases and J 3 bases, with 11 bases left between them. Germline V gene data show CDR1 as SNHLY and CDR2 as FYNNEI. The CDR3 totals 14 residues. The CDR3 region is CASSGGRANEKLFF. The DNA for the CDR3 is TGTGCCAGCAGCGGGGGCAGAGCTAATGAAAAACTGTTTTTT.

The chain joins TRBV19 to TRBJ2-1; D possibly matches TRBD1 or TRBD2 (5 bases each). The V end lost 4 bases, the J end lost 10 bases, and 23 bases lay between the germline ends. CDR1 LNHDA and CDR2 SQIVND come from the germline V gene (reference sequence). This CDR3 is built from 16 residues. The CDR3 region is CASSTGGTGSESEQFF. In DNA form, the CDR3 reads TGTGCCAGTAGTACTGGGGGAACCGGGTCCGAGTCCGAGCAGTTCTTC.

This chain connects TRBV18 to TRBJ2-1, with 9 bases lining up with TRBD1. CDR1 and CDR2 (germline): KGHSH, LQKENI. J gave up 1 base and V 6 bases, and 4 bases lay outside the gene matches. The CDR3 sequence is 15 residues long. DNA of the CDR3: TGTGCCAGCTCCCGAGACAGGGGGTCCTACAATGAGCAGTTCTTC. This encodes CASSRDRGSYNEQFF. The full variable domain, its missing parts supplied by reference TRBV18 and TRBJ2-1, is NAGVMQNPRHLVRRRGQEARLRCSPMKGHSHVYWYRQLPEEGLKFMVYLQKENIIDESGMPKERFSAEFPKEGPSILRIQQVVRGDSAAYFCASSRDRGSYNEQFFGPGTRLTVL.

The CDR3 coding sequence is TGTGCCAGCAGCCCAGGGGGCCTTCGTTATGAGCAGTTCTTC. This sequence encodes CASSPGGLRYEQFF. The chain recombines TRBV9 with TRBJ2-1; 8 nucleotides agree with TRBD1. Germline V gives CDR1 SGDLS, CDR2 YYNGEE. The CDR3 spans 14 residues. The junction had 8 bases not matched to a gene; V was cut back by 4 bases and J by 8 bases.

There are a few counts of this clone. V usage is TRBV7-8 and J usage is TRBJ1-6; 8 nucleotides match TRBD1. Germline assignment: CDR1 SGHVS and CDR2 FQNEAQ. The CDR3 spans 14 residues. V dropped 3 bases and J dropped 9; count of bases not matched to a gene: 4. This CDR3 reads CASSFGQGTSPLHF. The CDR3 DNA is TGTGCCAGCAGCTTTGGACAGGGAACTTCACCCCTCCACTTT.

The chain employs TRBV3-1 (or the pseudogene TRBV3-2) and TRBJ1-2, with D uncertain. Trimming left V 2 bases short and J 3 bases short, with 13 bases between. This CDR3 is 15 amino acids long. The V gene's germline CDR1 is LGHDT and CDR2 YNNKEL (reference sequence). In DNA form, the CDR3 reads TGTGCCAGCAGCCAACGTATTGGTATCCACTATGGCTACACCTTC. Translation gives CASSQRIGIHYGYTF.

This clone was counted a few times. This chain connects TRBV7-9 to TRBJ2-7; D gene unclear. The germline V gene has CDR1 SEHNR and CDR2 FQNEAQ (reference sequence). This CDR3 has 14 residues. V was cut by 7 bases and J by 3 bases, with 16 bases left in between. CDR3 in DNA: TGTGCCAGCACCAAAGGTGGCCTGAGCTACGAGCAGTACTTC. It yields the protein CASTKGGLSYEQYF.